The sequence of this TCR beta chain was determined in a study of monozygotic twins with inflammatory bowel disease. Remarks on this clonotype: Its target is unknown.

Template switching incorporated UMIs with a 6-nucleotide sample barcode. TCRalpha and TCRbeta cDNA went through nested PCRs of approximately 16 and 10 cycles, two in total. TCRdb reprocessed the 5' RACE reads; each CDR3 protein has one entry and no DNA is given. Its listing shows 330,000 or so distinct CDR3 sequences. Whole-study results and caveats: Telling apart the different T cell subtypes was not possible.

The germline CDR1 and CDR2 sequences are DFQATT and SNEGSKA (reference sequence). CDR3 length: 15 residues. Material for sequencing was blood. V is TRBV20-1 and J is TRBJ2-1; TCRdb reports TRBD2, a call that lacks DNA to check it against. The TCR sequence derives from a human donor with ulcerative colitis or Crohn's disease, or a healthy co-twin of an affected twin (not recorded which). Here the CDR3 reads CSASRAGGFTSEQFF.